The T cell receptor (beta chain) under discussion was sequenced for a study of T cell repertoires in cytomegalovirus infection. Of note for this clonotype: This may stem from a read error, because a much larger clone lies one nucleotide away.

MiXCR, applied by TCRdb to the reads, yields one record per CDR3 protein. The data contain around 630,000 distinct CDR3 sequences, 20% to 25% of them singletons. Input material: CD8+ T cells from PBMCs. The TCR comes from a human donor in good health (CMV status not recorded). Some clones in this sample may be carry-over from other donors' samples.

In nucleotides, the CDR3 is TGTACCAGCAGGGGGGAATACAATGAGCAGTTCTTC. This encodes CTSRGEYNEQFF. The chain couples TRBV7-3 to TRBJ2-1; D may be TRBD1 (7 bases). The CDR3 consists of 12 residues. Germline CDR1 SGHTA, CDR2 FQGTGA.